Shown below are 24 T cell receptor beta chains from a single sample sequenced in a study of T cells after yellow fever vaccination. TCRdb passed the 5' RACE reads through MiXCR, listing each CDR3 protein once. Among 450,000 to 550,000 distinct CDR3 sequences listed, 20% to 25% were seen once. Sample: PBMCs, taken roughly 20 days after the first yellow fever vaccination. The source is a man aged 18 to 30 who received the YFV17D yellow fever vaccine.

This chain connects TRBV12-3 or TRBV12-4 to TRBJ1-1, with 12 bases fitting TRBD1. The CDR3 totals 16 residues. V dropped 6 bases and J dropped 4; count of bases not matched to a gene: 9. The CDR3 spells CASRGPGQGASTEAFF. The CDR3 nucleotides read TGTGCCAGCAGGGGACCGGGACAGGGGGCGAGCACTGAAGCTTTCTTT.

In its sample, this clonotype was seen a few times. The chain uses TRBV18 and TRBJ1-1; no clear D. The germline CDR1 and CDR2 sequences are KGHSH and LQKENI. This CDR3 region has 12 residues. V gave up 6 bases and J gave up 3 bases, with 8 bases separating them. The CDR3 is CASSAADTEAFF. The DNA of the CDR3 is TGTGCCAGCTCTGCAGCGGACACTGAAGCTTTCTTT. Full variable domain (remainder filled in from reference TRBV18 and TRBJ1-1): NAGVMQNPRHLVRRRGQEARLRCSPMKGHSHVYWYRQLPEEGLKFMVYLQKENIIDESGMPKERFSAEFPKEGPSILRIQQVVRGDSAAYFCASSAADTEAFFGQGTRLTVV.

Worth noting for this clonotype: The junction departs from the called germline gene at one end, perhaps through a read error. V usage is TRBV10-2 and J usage is TRBJ2-5; 12 positions match TRBD2. The germline V gene has CDR1 WSHSY and CDR2 SAAADI. CDR3 length: 15 amino acids. The CDR3 region has the DNA TGCGCCGGCAGTTCTAGCGGGGGGGCCCCGGAGACCCAGTACTTC. Protein: CAGSSSGGAPETQYF.

V usage is TRBV12-3 or TRBV12-4 and J usage is TRBJ2-4; D is undetermined. Trimming cost V 1 base and J 1 base, with 8 bases left between them. CDR3 size: 15 residues. The DNA for the CDR3 is TGTGCCAGCAGTTTAGTGGGGTTGGCCAAAAACATTCAGTACTTC. Translating gives CASSLVGLAKNIQYF.

In its sample, this clonotype was seen a few times. The chain is built from TRBV7-2 and TRBJ1-4; no definite D call. Trimming took off 6 bases at V and 7 bases at J, with 9 bases between the two ends. The CDR3 is made up of 12 amino acids. Looked up from germline, CDR1 is SGHTA and CDR2 is FQGNSA. The DNA of the CDR3 is TGTGCCAGCAGTCAGACTTCTGAAAAACTGTTTTTT. This sequence encodes CASSQTSEKLFF.

This clonotype has ten or more counts. J is TRBJ1-1 and V is TRBV12-3 or TRBV12-4; possibly TRBD1 for D (5 bases). The CDR3 has 12 amino acids. The ends were cut back, 6 bases at V and 5 bases at J, with 10 bases in the middle. The CDR3 nucleotides are TGTGCCAGCAGCCGAAGGGGTACTGAAGCTTTCTTT. Protein product: CASSRRGTEAFF.

This clonotype appeared a single time. The J gene is TRBJ1-1, the V gene TRBV29-1; D ambiguous. The CDR3 is made up of 11 amino acids. The germline V gene encodes CDR1 SQVTM and CDR2 ANQGSEA. V was pared by 5 bases and J by 5 bases, with 9 bases between. The DNA for the CDR3 is TGCAGCGTTAGAAAGAGGACTGAAGCTTTCTTT. The encoded protein is CSVRKRTEAFF.

Only a few counts were recorded for this clonotype. The chain combines TRBV20-1 with TRBJ2-5, with D tentatively TRBD1 or TRBD2 (5 bases each). This CDR3 is 15 amino acids long. Looked up from germline, CDR1 is DFQATT and CDR2 is SNEGSKA (reference sequence). V was clipped by 5 bases and J by 2 bases, with 18 bases between them. CDR3 residues: CSAGLSGTTQETQYF. CDR3 bases: TGCAGTGCTGGGTTATCCGGGACGACTCAAGAGACCCAGTACTTC.

This clonotype appeared a few times. The J gene is TRBJ2-1, the V gene TRBV9; tentatively, D is TRBD1 or TRBD2 (7 bases each). This CDR3 comprises 14 residues. CDR1 and CDR2 from the germline V gene are SGDLS and YYNGEE. V dropped 4 bases and J dropped 5 bases, with 13 bases sitting between them. This CDR3 is CASSQGDYNNEQFF. DNA of the CDR3: TGTGCCAGCAGCCAGGGGGACTACAACAATGAGCAGTTCTTC. Combining the CDR3 with reference TRBV9 and TRBJ2-1 gives the whole variable domain DSGVTQTPKHLITATGQRVTLRCSPRSGDLSVYWYQQSLDQGLQFLIQYYNGEERAKGNILERFSAQQFPDLHSELNLSSLELGDSALYFCASSQGDYNNEQFFGPGTRLTVL.

The J gene is TRBJ1-1, the V gene TRBV6-1; D remains ambiguous. Germline CDR1 is MNHNS and CDR2 is SASEGT. Deletions cut 8 bases from V and 0 bases from J, with 10 bases between. CDR3 length equals 13 residues. In DNA, the CDR3 is TGTGCCAGCCAGATAGGGATGAACACTGAAGCTTTCTTT. As protein: CASQIGMNTEAFF.

This clonotype has a handful of counts. The chain joins TRBV10-3 to TRBJ1-2; D might be TRBD1 (6 bases). Germline V gene lookup returns CDR1 ENHRY and CDR2 SYGVKD. Trimming took 8 bases from V and 7 from J, leaving 17 bases between them. The CDR3 extends over 13 amino acids. The CDR3 DNA sequence: TGTGCCATCTGGTTTGGGGGGGCCCGTGGCTACACCTTC. Translated: CAIWFGGARGYTF.

V gene TRBV6-1 combines with J gene TRBJ1-2; D is unclear. This CDR3 comprises 15 residues. The V and J ends lost 6 bases and 4 bases respectively, with 18 bases between them. Germline V gene lookup returns CDR1 MNHNS and CDR2 SASEGT. Here the CDR3 DNA reads TGTGCCAGCAGAGTGAAGCCGGCAGGCTCCTATGGCTACACCTTC. As protein: CASRVKPAGSYGYTF.

V and J are TRBV4-1 and TRBJ2-7; 8 bases fit TRBD2. Germline V CDR1 and CDR2: MGHRA, YSYEKL. Trimming took 5 bases from V and 7 from J; bases not matched to a gene: 13. The CDR3 has 15 residues. This chain's CDR3 is CASSATGGGAREQYF. The DNA for the CDR3 is TGCGCCAGCAGCGCCACCGGGGGGGGGGCGCGGGAGCAGTACTTC.

This clonotype has more than one count but fewer than ten. The CDR3 is CASSQGHSSYNSPLHF. CDR3 DNA: TGCGCCAGCAGCCAAGGTCATAGCTCCTATAATTCACCCCTCCACTTT. The chain employs TRBV4-3 and TRBJ1-6; D is ambiguous. The germline V gene encodes CDR1 LGHNA and CDR2 YSLEER. The CDR3 is 16 residues long. Trimming took 1 base from V and 0 from J, leaving 7 bases between them.

The gene calls are TRBV12-3 or TRBV12-4 and TRBJ2-1, with D possibly matching TRBD1 (6 bases). This CDR3 is built from 15 residues. Trimming took 7 bases from V and 0 from J, leaving 13 bases between them. CDR3 sequence reads: CASTLRGSSYNEQFF. CDR3 DNA: TGTGCCAGCACCCTAAGGGGGAGCTCCTACAATGAGCAGTTCTTC.

This clonotype was recorded many times. J is TRBJ2-4 and V is TRBV28; D tentatively fits TRBD1 or TRBD2 (5 bases each). The CDR3 is made up of 15 amino acids. V was shortened by 6 bases and J by 8 bases, with 20 bases between the two germline ends. The V gene's germline CDR1 is MDHEN and CDR2 SYDVKM. For the CDR3, the DNA is TGTGCCAGCAGCCCTTCGGGACCTATGGGGGACATTCAGTACTTC. Residues: CASSPSGPMGDIQYF.

This chain connects TRBV7-3 to TRBJ2-5; D is uncertain. Germline CDR1 and CDR2: SGHTA and FQGTGA. V dropped 5 bases and J dropped 4 bases, with 17 bases sitting between them. This CDR3 has 15 amino acids. The CDR3 is CASSEIMGWGETQYF. Here the CDR3 DNA reads TGTGCCAGCAGCGAGATTATGGGTTGGGGAGAGACCCAGTACTTC.

This chain links TRBV20-1 with TRBJ2-1; D perhaps matches TRBD2 (5 bases). This CDR3 region has 17 residues. Germline CDR1 reads DFQATT; CDR2 reads SNEGSKA (reference sequence). Trimming took 0 bases from V and 8 from J, leaving 23 bases between them. The CDR3 region is CSARDGPWTPSRDEQFF. The CDR3 DNA sequence: TGCAGTGCTAGAGATGGGCCTTGGACTCCTTCGCGGGATGAGCAGTTCTTC.

The J gene is TRBJ2-3, the V gene TRBV6-4; TRBD2 agrees at 10 bases. The germline CDR1 and CDR2 sequences are MRHNA and SNTAGT. Trimming removed 3 bases from V and 8 bases from J; junction bases left unmatched: 8. CDR3 length: 15 amino acids. The CDR3 bases are TGTGCCAGCAGTGAGTCCAGCGGGGGGGGAAGTACGCAGTATTTT. As protein: CASSESSGGGSTQYF.

The V gene is TRBV18, the J gene TRBJ2-5, with D hard to call. Germline V gene lookup returns CDR1 KGHSH and CDR2 LQKENI. The V gene lost 0 bases and the J gene lost 5 bases, with 10 bases spanning the gap. The CDR3 contains 14 residues. CDR3 sequence (DNA): TGTGCCAGCTCACCACCTCCCGCTACGGAGACCCAGTACTTC. This gives the protein CASSPPPATETQYF.

The V and J genes are TRBV19 and TRBJ2-2; TRBD1 matches 8 bases. Germline V gives CDR1 LNHDA, CDR2 SQIVND (reference sequence). The CDR3 consists of 16 residues. Trimming removed 2 bases from V and 4 bases from J; junction bases left unmatched: 6. The DNA of the CDR3 is TGTGCCAGTAGTATACCCGACAGGGGTCCCACCGGGGAGCTGTTTTTT. This sequence encodes CASSIPDRGPTGELFF.

This clonotype was seen more than once but under ten times. The chain links TRBV6-6 to TRBJ2-5; D is undetermined. Trimming shortened V by 3 bases and J by 1 base, and 3 bases separated the two germline ends. CDR1 MNHNY and CDR2 SVGAGI come from the germline V gene (reference sequence). There are 12 residues in the CDR3. This chain's CDR3 is CASSYLQETQYF. The CDR3 DNA sequence: TGTGCCAGCAGTTATCTCCAAGAGACCCAGTACTTC.

V and J are TRBV7-3 and TRBJ2-1; weak D call: TRBD1 (6 bases). V lost 3 bases and J lost 7, with 10 bases in between. This CDR3 is built from 13 residues. In germline, CDR1 is SGHTA, CDR2 FQGTGA. The CDR3 spells CASSFQGGNEQFF. For the CDR3, the DNA is TGTGCCAGCAGCTTTCAAGGGGGAAATGAGCAGTTCTTC.

V usage is TRBV29-1 and J usage is TRBJ2-4; D is unclear. CDR3 size: 13 residues. Trimming took off 5 bases at V and 2 bases at J, with 10 bases between the two ends. Looked up from germline, CDR1 is SQVTM and CDR2 is ANQGSEA. The DNA for the CDR3 is TGCAGCGTTACCTTACACTCCAAAAACATTCAGTACTTC. It is translated as CSVTLHSKNIQYF.